This TCR beta chain stems from a study of blood T cell repertoires in COVID-19. TCRdb's table, derived via immunoSEQ multiplex PCR, lists solely in-frame clones and lacks some. The profile shows approximately 230,000 clones, 80% to 90% of them singletons. CDR3 size: 16 residues. Germline V gives CDR1 LNHDA, CDR2 SQIVND (reference sequence). With 0 bases removed from V and 6 bases from J, the gap between germline ends came to 16 bases. The origin of this receptor is a man of 80 years or more with acute or convalescent COVID-19. Sequencing was carried out using peripheral blood. The chain carries TRBV19 and TRBJ2-3; D possibly corresponds to TRBD2 (6 bases). The CDR3 DNA is TGTGCCAGTAGTATAGATGTGGCAGGAGGGATGGATACGCAGTATTTT. This sequence encodes CASSIDVAGGMDTQYF.